A selection of T cell receptor beta chains follows, all from one sample in a study of blood T cell repertoires in COVID-19. The repertoire was sequenced with immunoSEQ multiplex PCR; TCRdb's copy has only in-frame clones and lacks some. The sample consists of 150,000 or so clones, approximately 80% of them appearing once. Material: peripheral blood. These receptors were collected from a man aged 70 or older who had recovered from COVID-19. Each CDR3 is given with its conserved first and last residue. The D gene is left open where the match is weak. The size of a clone is reported for some rows only, either as once, few or many, or as a class for expanded clones.

>TRBV5-4|.|TRBJ2-5|.
TGTGCCAGCAGCGAGATGACTAGTTCAGAGACCCAGTACTTC
CASSEMTSSETQYF
>TRBV18|.|TRBJ1-1|.
TGTGCCAGCTCACCTCTGGGGACACCGAGCACTGAAGCTTTCTTT
CASSPLGTPSTEAFF
>TRBV28|.|TRBJ2-1|.
TGTGCCAGCAGTTTATCCCCCCCGGGGTACAGTGAGCAGTTCTTC
CASSLSPPGYSEQFF
>TRBV5-1|TRBD1|TRBJ2-5|.
TGCGCCAGCAGCCCGACAGGGATCTACCAAGAGACCCAGTACTTC
CASSPTGIYQETQYF
>TRBV28|TRBD1|TRBJ1-2|.
TGTGCCAGCAGTACCAGGGGGCCCTATGGCTACACCTTC
CASSTRGPYGYTF
>TRBV27|TRBD1|TRBJ1-1|.
TGTGCCAGCAGTAAGCAGGGGGCGCTTTCGGACACTGAAGCTTTCTTT
CASSKQGALSDTEAFF
>TRBV15|TRBD2|TRBJ2-7|many
TGTGCCACCAGCAGAGACCGGGGGGACTACGAGCAGTACTTC
CATSRDRGDYEQYF
>TRBV5-1|TRBD2|TRBJ2-5|.
TGCGCCAGCAGCTTGCGACTAGCGGGAGGAGAGACCCAGTACTTC
CASSLRLAGGETQYF
>TRBV10-2|.|TRBJ2-1|.
TGCGCCAGCAGTGACACTGCCGAGCAGTTCTTC
CASSDTAEQFF
>TRBV2|.|TRBJ2-7|.
TGTGCCAGCAGGGACGGGATTTACGAGCAGTACTTC
CASRDGIYEQYF
>TRBV3-1/TRBV3-2|TRBD2|TRBJ2-1|.
TGTGCCAGCAGCCCTAGCGGGAGGGTCTACAATGAGCAGTTCTTC
CASSPSGRVYNEQFF
>TRBV6-1|.|TRBJ2-1|few
TGTGCCAGCAGTGGGGGGACTTCCGACCGATACTACAATGAGCAGTTCTTC
CASSGGTSDRYYNEQFF
>TRBV2|TRBD2|TRBJ2-3|.
TGTGCCAGCAATGATCGGGCGGGAGTGGGAGATACGCAGTATTTT
CASNDRAGVGDTQYF
>TRBV19|.|TRBJ2-2|.
TGTGCCAGTAGTTTCTACAGGGCCGGCGGGGAGCTGTTTTTT
CASSFYRAGGELFF
>TRBV6-5|.|TRBJ1-6|.
TGTGCCACCTTACAGGGAACTAATTCACCCCTCCACTTT
CATLQGTNSPLHF
>TRBV5-1|TRBD1|TRBJ1-2|.
TGCGCCAGCAGCTCGGAGGGGGCGTCTGGCTATGGCTACACCTTC
CASSSEGASGYGYTF
>TRBV7-9|TRBD2|TRBJ2-7|few
TGTGCCAGCACTCTGGCGGGAGGCGAGCAGTACTTC
CASTLAGGEQYF
>TRBV10-3|TRBD2|TRBJ2-3|.
TGTGCCATCAGTGAGATCGCGGGAGGGCCAACAGATACGCAGTATTTT
CAISEIAGGPTDTQYF
>TRBV3-1/TRBV3-2|.|TRBJ2-7|once
TGTGCCAGCAGCCAAGGAAGGGGCTCGTACGAGCAGTACTTC
CASSQGRGSYEQYF
>TRBV10-2|TRBD2|TRBJ2-1|.
TGCGCCAGCAGTGAGGGTGGGAGGGTAAATGAGCAGTTCTTC
CASSEGGRVNEQFF
>TRBV2|TRBD1|TRBJ1-1|.
TGTGCCAGCAGCCCGGAGGGGGCGAACACTGAAGCTTTCTTT
CASSPEGANTEAFF
>TRBV27|TRBD2|TRBJ2-1|.
TGTGCCAGCAGTTCGCCTAGCGGGAGACTCAATGAGCAGTTCTTC
CASSSPSGRLNEQFF
>TRBV7-3|TRBD1|TRBJ2-1|.
TGTGCCAGCAGCTTAGGGGGACAGGGGACGGAGCAGTTCTTC
CASSLGGQGTEQFF
>TRBV19|.|TRBJ2-3|.
TGTGCCAGTAGTATAGGAGGCGGGAGCACAGATACGCAGTATTTT
CASSIGGGSTDTQYF
>TRBV5-1|.|TRBJ2-5|.
TGCGCCAGCAGCTTCGGTTTTGGAGGGCAAGAGACCCAGTACTTC
CASSFGFGGQETQYF
>TRBV7-2|.|TRBJ2-5|.
TGTGCCAGCAGCCATCCGGGACTGCAAGAGACCCAGTACTTC
CASSHPGLQETQYF
>TRBV4-2|TRBD1|TRBJ2-7|.
TGTGCCAGCAGCCAAGAAGACAGGGAAATTTACGAGCAGTACTTC
CASSQEDREIYEQYF
>TRBV10-3|TRBD1|TRBJ1-1|.
TGTGCCATCACTACTACAGGGGGCGCGAGGTCTGAAGCTTTCTTT
CAITTTGGARSEAFF
>TRBV4-1|TRBD2|TRBJ2-2|few
TGCGCCAGCAGCCCCACCGGGAATAGCGGGAGTGGAACCGGGGAGCTGTTTTTT
CASSPTGNSGSGTGELFF
>TRBV7-9|TRBD1|TRBJ1-2|.
TGTGCCACCACTGAACAGGGGGCGCCCGGCTATGGCTACACCTTC
CATTEQGAPGYGYTF
>TRBV5-6|.|TRBJ2-2|.
TGTGCCAGCAGCAGTAACAGGTACCTGGTCACCGGGGAGCTGTTTTTT
CASSSNRYLVTGELFF
>TRBV9|.|TRBJ2-5|.
TGTGCCAGCAGCGTAGGAACAGGAGGGAGGGAGACCCAGTACTTC
CASSVGTGGRETQYF
>TRBV11-2|.|TRBJ2-3|once
TGTGCCAGCAGCCGACAGGGCACAGATACGCAGTATTTT
CASSRQGTDTQYF
>TRBV7-2|TRBD2|TRBJ2-1|.
TGTGCCAGCAGCCCCCCGGGGGGTGAGCAGTTCTTC
CASSPPGGEQFF
>TRBV5-6|.|TRBJ1-3|.
TGTGCCAGCAGCTTGGGTCCAGGAAAGACTGGAAACACCATATATTTT
CASSLGPGKTGNTIYF
>TRBV11-2|.|TRBJ1-2|.
TGTGCCAGCAGCTCCCTATGGCGGGGAACATATGGCTACACCTTC
CASSSLWRGTYGYTF
>TRBV10-3|TRBD1|TRBJ2-2|once
TGTGCCATCAGTGAGTCGCCGGGACAGGGAACCGGGGAGCTGTTTTTT
CAISESPGQGTGELFF
>TRBV19|TRBD2|TRBJ2-2|.
TGTGCCAGTAGTATCCAACTAGCGGGAGGGGGTAGCACCGGGGAGCTGTTTTTT
CASSIQLAGGGSTGELFF
>TRBV5-5|TRBD2|TRBJ2-1|few
TGTGCCAGCAGCTTGGCCGGGACTAGCGGGAGCTATGAGCAGTTCTTC
CASSLAGTSGSYEQFF
>TRBV5-1|TRBD2|TRBJ2-3|.
TGCGCCAGCAGCTTGAGACTAGCGGGGTCCAATACGCAGTATTTT
CASSLRLAGSNTQYF
>TRBV3-1/TRBV3-2|.|TRBJ1-1|.
TGTGCCAGCAGCCAAGATCCGGGATGGACTGAAGCTTTCTTT
CASSQDPGWTEAFF
>TRBV5-1|.|TRBJ1-1|.
TGCGCCACCAGGGATACAGCTGGGTACACTGAAGCTTTCTTT
CATRDTAGYTEAFF
>TRBV4-1|.|TRBJ1-5|.
TGCGCCAGCAGCCAAGGGGCCGATCAGCCCCAGCATTTT
CASSQGADQPQHF
>TRBV6-2/TRBV6-3|.|TRBJ1-1|.
TGTGCCAGCAGTTCCCGGCGGGGGTGGGGCACTGAAGCTTTCTTT
CASSSRRGWGTEAFF
>TRBV3-1/TRBV3-2|.|TRBJ1-1|.
TGTGCCAGCAGCCAAGATCGGTGGAGAACTGAAGCTTTCTTT
CASSQDRWRTEAFF
>TRBV27|TRBD1|TRBJ2-2|.
TGTGCCAGCAGTTGGGGACAGGGCCTTAACACCGGGGAGCTGTTTTTT
CASSWGQGLNTGELFF
>TRBV6-5|.|TRBJ1-1|.
TGTGCCAGCAGTACAGGGTCGGCTAACACTGAAGCTTTCTTT
CASSTGSANTEAFF
>TRBV5-8|.|TRBJ1-2|.
TGTGCCAGCAGCTTTCGAGGTGGCTACACCTTC
CASSFRGGYTF
>TRBV7-3|.|TRBJ2-3|.
TGTGCCAGCAGCCCCTCCCTCGCCCAGGATACGCAGTATTTT
CASSPSLAQDTQYF
>TRBV19|TRBD2|TRBJ2-1|once
TGTGCCAGTAGTAGCGGGAGGGCCGCCGGCAATGAGCAGTTCTTC
CASSSGRAAGNEQFF
>TRBV27|TRBD1|TRBJ2-7|.
TGTGCCAGCAGCCCTCAACGGGGGACAGGAGTCCACGAGCAGTACTTC
CASSPQRGTGVHEQYF
>TRBV24-1|TRBD2|TRBJ2-2|.
TGTGCCACCAGTGATCGATTGGGGCTAGCGGGAGGAGGGGAGCTGTTTTTT
CATSDRLGLAGGGELFF
>TRBV18|TRBD2|TRBJ2-1|once
TGTGCCAGCTCACCAATAGGGACTAGCGGGAGCAATGAGCAGTTCTTC
CASSPIGTSGSNEQFF
>TRBV23-1|.|TRBJ1-5|.
TGCGCCAGCAGTCAATTCCGGGACAAGTCGATATATAGCAATCAGCCCCAGCATTTT
CASSQFRDKSIYSNQPQHF
>TRBV6-1|.|TRBJ1-6|few
TGTGCCAGCAGTGTAAACTCAGGGGACCCCTATAATTCACCCCTCCACTTT
CASSVNSGDPYNSPLHF
>TRBV30|TRBD1|TRBJ1-6|.
TGTGCCTGGGACGCCGGGACAGGGCGTAATTCACCCCTCCACTTT
CAWDAGTGRNSPLHF
>TRBV12-5|TRBD2|TRBJ2-1|.
TGTGCTAGTGGTTTGCCTACTAGCGCCGAAGGTGATGAGCAGTTCTTC
CASGLPTSAEGDEQFF
>TRBV27|.|TRBJ2-3|.
TGTGCCAGCAGTTCTCCGTACTATGCTGGGGATACGCAGTATTTT
CASSSPYYAGDTQYF
>TRBV9|.|TRBJ2-4|.
TGTGCCAGCAGCCCCACCATAGAACTGGGCAACATTCAGTACTTC
CASSPTIELGNIQYF